The entry that follows covers one T cell receptor (beta chain) sequence. How the authors handled the data: Counts of nucleated cells, estimated from reference gene primer amplification, were obtained. Profiling relied on immunoSEQ multiplex PCR, and the TCRdb table lists in-frame clones only, not all of them. D and trimming come from the DNA, and the V and J calls and clone size come from that table. The data hold about 210,000 clones, with 80% observed a single time. The CDR3 is 16 residues long. Germline CDR1 is GTSNPN and CDR2 is SVGIG (reference sequence). The ends were cut back, 7 bases at V and 3 bases at J, with 19 bases in the middle. The entry originates in a study of blood T cell repertoires in COVID-19. About the study: T cells, B-cell-depleted T cells, or PBMCs supplied cDNA or gDNA.

Individuals aged about 18 to 90 years were recruited from about two dozen US areas. The chain couples TRBV30 to TRBJ1-6, with a weak D call TRBD1 (5 bases). The sample was PBMCs or T cells enriched from blood (not recorded which). This TCR derives from a man between 25 and 39 years old with acute COVID-19. The CDR3 region is CASDLGVAFYNSPLHF. As DNA, the CDR3 is TGTGCCTCCGATCTAGGGGTTGCGTTCTATAATTCACCCCTCCACTTT.